These T cell receptor beta chains were read from a single sample in a study of beta chain features in type 1 diabetes. The repertoire was sequenced with immunoSEQ multiplex PCR; TCRdb's copy has only in-frame clones and lacks some. The repertoire has about half a million clones, over 10% of them found once; the top ten carry roughly 0.046%. The sequenced material came from naive CD4+ T cells from blood. These TCRs come from a woman aged 18 to 35 in good health. Each CDR3 is given with its conserved first and last residue. Fields, in order: J gene, V gene, clone size, D gene, CDR3 protein, CDR3 DNA. D genes are given only for firm matches. The size entry is marked missing in some rows and otherwise reads once, few, many or a size class.

J gene: TRBJ2-2; V gene: TRBV5-1; clone size: NA; D gene: NA; CDR3 protein: CASSFARVTASGELFF; CDR3 DNA: TGCGCCAGCAGCTTTGCTAGGGTTACAGCGTCCGGGGAGCTGTTTTTT
J gene: TRBJ2-1; V gene: TRBV30; clone size: NA; D gene: TRBD2; CDR3 protein: CAWFRTSGISYNEQFF; CDR3 DNA: TGTGCCTGGTTCCGGACTAGCGGGATATCCTACAATGAGCAGTTCTTC
J gene: TRBJ2-4; V gene: TRBV7-8; clone size: few; D gene: NA; CDR3 protein: CASSLVERLLAKNIQYF; CDR3 DNA: TGTGCCAGCAGCTTAGTCGAGCGCCTACTAGCCAAAAACATTCAGTACTTC
J gene: TRBJ1-1; V gene: TRBV15; clone size: NA; D gene: NA; CDR3 protein: CATSGGRRNSWGNTEAFF; CDR3 DNA: TGTGCCACCAGCGGTGGACGGCGGAATTCATGGGGGAACACTGAAGCTTTCTTT
J gene: TRBJ1-6; V gene: TRBV2; clone size: NA; D gene: NA; CDR3 protein: CASSRDGNSPLHF; CDR3 DNA: TGTGCCAGCAGCCGGGACGGAAATTCACCCCTCCACTTT
J gene: TRBJ2-4; V gene: TRBV7-9; clone size: few; D gene: TRBD2; CDR3 protein: CASSRPTSPQAKNIQYF; CDR3 DNA: TGTGCCAGCAGCCGCCCGACTAGCCCTCAAGCCAAAAACATTCAGTACTTC
J gene: TRBJ2-4; V gene: TRBV6-1; clone size: few; D gene: NA; CDR3 protein: CASNRGTRVNIQYF; CDR3 DNA: TGTGCCAGCAACCGGGGGACACGAGTAAACATTCAGTACTTC
J gene: TRBJ2-2; V gene: TRBV7-2; clone size: few; D gene: NA; CDR3 protein: CASSLYAGELFF; CDR3 DNA: TGTGCCAGCAGCTTATATGCCGGGGAGCTGTTTTTT
J gene: TRBJ1-1; V gene: TRBV7-2; clone size: NA; D gene: NA; CDR3 protein: CASSLEGPKAAFF; CDR3 DNA: TGTGCCAGCAGCTTAGAGGGACCTAAGGCAGCTTTCTTT
J gene: TRBJ2-7; V gene: TRBV7-2; clone size: NA; D gene: NA; CDR3 protein: CASSLVLSERTYEQYF; CDR3 DNA: TGTGCCAGCAGCTTAGTCTTGAGCGAACGAACCTACGAGCAGTACTTC
J gene: TRBJ2-3; V gene: TRBV7-9; clone size: NA; D gene: NA; CDR3 protein: CASSPDTSNTQYF; CDR3 DNA: TGTGCCAGCAGCCCGGATACTAGCAATACGCAGTATTTT
J gene: TRBJ1-2; V gene: TRBV25-1; clone size: few; D gene: TRBD1; CDR3 protein: CASSETQGFGYTF; CDR3 DNA: TGTGCCAGCAGTGAAACACAGGGGTTTGGCTACACCTTC
J gene: TRBJ2-1; V gene: TRBV19; clone size: few; D gene: NA; CDR3 protein: CASSLRHEQFF; CDR3 DNA: TGTGCCAGTAGTCTCCGTCATGAGCAGTTCTTC
J gene: TRBJ1-2; V gene: TRBV18; clone size: few; D gene: NA; CDR3 protein: CASSPDSRGGYTF; CDR3 DNA: TGTGCCAGCTCACCGGACAGCCGGGGCGGCTACACCTTC
J gene: TRBJ2-1; V gene: TRBV25-1; clone size: NA; D gene: TRBD2; CDR3 protein: CASSVRLAGVGEQFF; CDR3 DNA: TGTGCCAGCAGTGTTAGACTAGCGGGAGTCGGGGAGCAGTTCTTC
J gene: TRBJ2-7; V gene: TRBV5-1; clone size: few; D gene: NA; CDR3 protein: CASSQDTTYEQYF; CDR3 DNA: TGCGCCAGCAGCCAAGACACAACCTACGAGCAGTACTTC
J gene: TRBJ2-3; V gene: TRBV7-2; clone size: few; D gene: NA; CDR3 protein: CASSPQSWRTTDTQYF; CDR3 DNA: TGTGCCAGCAGCCCTCAAAGCTGGAGGACCACAGATACGCAGTATTTT
J gene: TRBJ2-5; V gene: TRBV7-3; clone size: NA; D gene: TRBD2; CDR3 protein: CASRASGQETQYF; CDR3 DNA: TGTGCCAGCCGGGCTAGCGGGCAAGAGACCCAGTACTTC
J gene: TRBJ2-3; V gene: TRBV7-9; clone size: NA; D gene: NA; CDR3 protein: CASSPLQDTQYF; CDR3 DNA: TGTGCCAGCAGCCCGCTCCAGGATACGCAGTATTTT
J gene: TRBJ2-7; V gene: TRBV13; clone size: many; D gene: NA; CDR3 protein: CASSALPYEQYF; CDR3 DNA: TGTGCCAGCAGCGCACTCCCCTACGAGCAGTACTTC
J gene: TRBJ2-2; V gene: TRBV7-3; clone size: few; D gene: TRBD2; CDR3 protein: CASSLGSRTSPGELFF; CDR3 DNA: TGTGCCAGCAGCTTAGGATCCAGGACTAGTCCCGGGGAGCTGTTTTTT
J gene: TRBJ1-2; V gene: TRBV4-3; clone size: NA; D gene: NA; CDR3 protein: CASSQVQEGYGYTF; CDR3 DNA: TGCGCCAGCAGCCAAGTACAGGAAGGCTATGGCTACACCTTC
J gene: TRBJ2-1; V gene: TRBV4-2; clone size: few; D gene: NA; CDR3 protein: CASSQETYNEQFF; CDR3 DNA: TGTGCCAGCAGCCAAGAAACCTACAATGAGCAGTTCTTC
J gene: TRBJ2-2; V gene: TRBV9; clone size: NA; D gene: NA; CDR3 protein: CASSVAGGRTGELFF; CDR3 DNA: TGTGCCAGCAGCGTAGCTGGGGGACGCACCGGGGAGCTGTTTTTT
J gene: TRBJ2-1; V gene: TRBV9; clone size: many; D gene: TRBD2; CDR3 protein: CASSVAGTMIDEQFF; CDR3 DNA: TGTGCCAGCAGCGTAGCCGGGACTATGATCGATGAGCAGTTCTTC
J gene: TRBJ2-3; V gene: TRBV7-2; clone size: few; D gene: NA; CDR3 protein: CASSFGSAGTDTQYF; CDR3 DNA: TGTGCCAGCAGCTTCGGGAGTGCTGGCACAGATACGCAGTATTTT